Listed below are T cell receptor beta chains from one sample, sequenced in a study of blood T cell repertoires in COVID-19. TCRdb keeps only in-frame clones here, not all; method: immunoSEQ multiplex PCR. The table shows tens of thousands of clones, with more than 75% occurring only once. The sequenced sample was peripheral blood. Source of these receptors: a man older than 75 with acute or convalescent COVID-19. CDR3s leave out the opening cysteine and the closing phenylalanine or tryptophan. Each record gives: J gene, V gene, CDR3 protein.

>TRBJ2-7|TRBV5-5
ASSLVAGQGVYEQY
>TRBJ2-3|TRBV5-1
ASSLAGTRGTDTQY
>TRBJ2-2|TRBV2
ASTPTSPGELF
>TRBJ1-5|TRBV5-5
ASSPGVGGRYQPQH
>TRBJ2-4|TRBV30
AWSGRGNQY
>TRBJ1-1|TRBV7-2
ASSRRGGGTEAF
>TRBJ1-1|TRBV29-1
SVGQATEAF
>TRBJ2-2|TRBV3-1/TRBV3-2
ASSKPGRTGELF
>TRBJ1-2|TRBV6-5
ASSNTGGGNYGYT
>TRBJ2-1|TRBV3-1/TRBV3-2
ASSQVLGARDEQF
>TRBJ1-2|TRBV6-1
ASSEGWGGTGYT
>TRBJ2-5|TRBV6-8
GLEGGETQY
>TRBJ2-3|TRBV7-3
ASSSRTSTDTQY
>TRBJ1-1|TRBV29-1
SARTGSDTEAF
>TRBJ2-3|TRBV6-2/TRBV6-3
ASSYGAGAGADTQY
>TRBJ2-7|TRBV10-2
ASLGQGGREQY
>TRBJ1-1|TRBV19
ASSIRGTEAF
>TRBJ2-3|TRBV6-5
ASSSVDTQY
>TRBJ2-7|TRBV28
ASSTWQSYEQY
>TRBJ2-3|TRBV7-2
ASSFATGGGTDTQY
>TRBJ2-1|TRBV7-2
ASSTTSGSYNEQF
>TRBJ2-5|TRBV2
ASRFMGQTQETQY
>TRBJ1-3|TRBV10-3
AILLAEDSKGGNTIY
>TRBJ1-5|TRBV10-3
AIRGTGDQPQH
>TRBJ2-1|TRBV28
ASSTGGSLNEQF
>TRBJ2-1|TRBV27
ASRTGAINEQF
>TRBJ1-1|TRBV12-3/TRBV12-4
ASSLGSNTEAF
>TRBJ1-1|TRBV30
AWSWRRNTEAF
>TRBJ2-3|TRBV2
ASTFSGIMDTQY
>TRBJ1-1|TRBV2
ASTAQGKVTEAF
>TRBJ1-3|TRBV11-2
ASSLEPGYNTIY
>TRBJ2-5|TRBV10-3
AISESPPHGGGYQETQY
>TRBJ1-3|TRBV5-4
ASSLDSFAGNTIY
>TRBJ2-5|TRBV25-1
ASGDRGQETQY
>TRBJ2-1|TRBV18
ASSGMTSGPDYNEQF
>TRBJ2-7|TRBV27
ASSSSGSRWDEQY
>TRBJ2-1|TRBV28
ASSLSLAGVGDNEQF
>TRBJ1-2|TRBV2
ASSYADGYT
>TRBJ1-2|TRBV5-1
ASSGRQNYGYT
>TRBJ2-7|TRBV3-1/TRBV3-2
ASSPRGQGGGEQY
>TRBJ2-7|TRBV7-2
ASSQGRSYEQY
>TRBJ1-1|TRBV3-1/TRBV3-2
ASSLGTGAGTVAF
>TRBJ2-2|TRBV7-8
ASSLVRGAGELF
>TRBJ2-1|TRBV5-8
ASSLDRGSHSYNEQF
>TRBJ2-7|TRBV11-2
ASSLGSGASYEQY
>TRBJ2-7|TRBV7-3
ASSSSGLAGAYEQY
>TRBJ1-2|TRBV19
ASSREEAYGYT